This TCR beta chain was sequenced for a study of radiotherapy plus CTLA-4 blockade in lung cancer. Study-level information: Objective responses were observed in around a sixth of patients, and disease control was achieved by about 30%.

In the case of this clone: Its antigen is not known. The sample carries other DNA sequences with the same CDR3.

The study, taken as a whole, reports: In blood, TCR clones derived from the tumor expanded after radiotherapy plus ipilimumab.

The method was immunoSEQ multiplex PCR; TCRdb's version includes in-frame clones alone and lacks a portion of them. The top ten hold about 3.1% of the sample, which has 55,000 to 65,000 clones, 65% to 85% seen once. J gave up 2 bases and V 4 bases, and 3 bases lay outside the gene matches. The germline V gene encodes CDR1 MGHRA and CDR2 YSYEKL. The CDR3 runs 14 residues. Chemo-refractory metastatic non-small-cell lung cancer patients received focal radiation with ipilimumab CTLA-4 blockade. Sequenced here: peripheral blood, sampled from a patient treated with radiotherapy plus ipilimumab. This clonotype originated in a human donor with non-small cell lung cancer who had a complete response to radiotherapy plus ipilimumab. V is TRBV4-1 and J is TRBJ2-7; 9 nucleotides align to TRBD1. CDR3 sequence reads: CASSLRQGAYEQYF. The CDR3 DNA is TGCGCCAGCAGCCTCAGACAGGGGGCCTACGAGCAGTACTTC.